The source of this T cell receptor (beta chain) is a study of vaccination and CD4 T cells after COVID-19. Remarks on this clonotype: The antigen is undetermined.

Stated treatment: approximately 10-day PBMC culture with coronavirus spike peptide pools or control peptides (ViraFEST assay). Oncomine TCR Beta short-read sequencing was applied to DNA from cultured CD4+ T cells. TCRdb processed the PCR reads anew with MiXCR; each CDR3 protein has one entry. Here the sample spans about 3,500 distinct CDR3 sequences, approximately 33% being singletons. The germline V gene encodes CDR1 SGDLS and CDR2 YYNGEE. Trimming took 0 bases from V and 6 from J, leaving 15 bases between them. The CDR3 has 16 amino acids. The chain combines TRBV9 with TRBJ2-2; TRBD1 might be the D (6 bases). This receptor was taken from a human donor who had recovered from COVID-19. The sequenced material came from CD4+ T cells from blood, cultured in vitro. The CDR3 is CASSVAYQGIAGELFF. The CDR3 DNA reads as TGTGCCAGCAGCGTAGCTTACCAGGGGATCGCCGGGGAGCTGTTTTTT.